This T cell receptor (beta chain) appears in the sequencing data of a study of Ad26.COV2.S vaccination and SARS-CoV-2 variants. Looking at the study overall: A participant enrolled in the COV1001 Ad26.COV2.S trial arm provided the sample. Overall study results and limits: Compared with placebo recipients, vaccine recipients had higher spike-specific TCR breadth. Substantial breadth was reportedly displayed by spike-specific CD8+ and CD4+ T cell responses after vaccination.

Measured with immunoSEQ multiplex PCR; TCRdb has only the in-frame clones, and not every one. The repertoire includes some 370,000 clones, approximately 83% of them detected once, and around 7.3% sits in the top ten. J lost 6 bases, V lost 7 bases, and 7 bases had no gene match. The CDR3 loop spans 13 amino acids. Germline V gene sequence: CDR1 SNHLY, CDR2 FYNNEI. As to this clone: The antigen remains undetermined.

Treatment reported: some 19 received Ad26.COV2.S at low or high dose, single or two shots; a few received placebo; per-sample allocation not given. Specimen acquisition occurred on day 63 following the initial vaccine or placebo injection. The J gene is TRBJ2-5, the V gene TRBV2; the match to TRBD2 covers 8 bases. The specimen comprised peripheral blood, sampled in a trial of Ad26.COV2.S vaccine versus placebo. The receptor comes from a person between 18 and 65 years old who received the Ad26.COV2.S COVID-19 vaccine or a placebo. CDR3 region: CASNGGVDQTQYF. The CDR3 region has the DNA TGTGCCAGCAACGGGGGGGTTGATCAGACCCAGTACTTC.